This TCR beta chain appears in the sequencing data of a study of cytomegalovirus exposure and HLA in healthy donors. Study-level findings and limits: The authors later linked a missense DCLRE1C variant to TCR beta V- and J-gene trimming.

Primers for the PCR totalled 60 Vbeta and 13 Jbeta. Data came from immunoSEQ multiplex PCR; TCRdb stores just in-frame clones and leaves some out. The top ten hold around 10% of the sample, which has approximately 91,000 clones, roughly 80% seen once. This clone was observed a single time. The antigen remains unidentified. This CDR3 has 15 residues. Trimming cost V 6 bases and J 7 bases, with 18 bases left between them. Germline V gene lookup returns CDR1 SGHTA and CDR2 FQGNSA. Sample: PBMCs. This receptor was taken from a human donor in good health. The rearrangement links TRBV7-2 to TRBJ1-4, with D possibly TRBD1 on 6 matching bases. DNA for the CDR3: TGTGCCAGCAGTGGAGTAGGGGGGGTTGGTGAAAAACTGTTTTTT. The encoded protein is CASSGVGGVGEKLFF.